Reported below is one T cell receptor beta chain. Antigen specificity is unknown. These data come from a study of cytotoxic CD8 clonotypes in ibrutinib-treated CLL. Study summary: Following treatment for a median approximately 12 months, range 6 to 36, response samples were then taken. There were, on average, approximately 260,000 productive templates and 80,000 to 100,000 productive rearrangements per sample.

V gave up 4 bases and J gave up 4 bases; unmatched junction bases: 9. The CDR3 totals 16 residues. Germline V gene lookup returns CDR1 LGHNA and CDR2 YNFKEQ. Findings and limits, study-wide: Clonality grew at ibrutinib response; at progression, it decreased back toward baseline. Against age-matched healthy donors, baseline clonality ran higher and tracked circulating CD8+ T-cell counts.

The protocol was immunoSEQ multiplex PCR, while the TCRdb copy is restricted to in-frame clones and leaves out a portion. Of over 150,000 clones listed, around 84% are singletons. This clonotype originated in a human donor with chronic lymphocytic leukemia. This chain joins TRBV4-2 and TRBJ2-1; 8 positions match TRBD1. The specimen was PBMCs, collected after 12 months of ibrutinib treatment. The DNA for the CDR3 is TGTGCCAGCAGCCCTAGAGGGACAGGTGGATACAATGAGCAGTTCTTC. This sequence encodes CASSPRGTGGYNEQFF.